These 3 T cell receptor beta chains came from one sample sequenced in a study of blood T cells in healthy people across ages. For the second PCR, which ran for roughly 6 to 12 cycles, a sample-barcoded 5' primer and a J-beta primer mix were used. TCRdb passed the 5' RACE reads through MiXCR, listing each CDR3 protein once. The repertoire includes approximately 730,000 distinct CDR3 sequences, less than 70% of them detected once, and approximately 40% sits in the top ten. The specimen sequenced was blood. These receptors all come from an older man in good health.

The table lists this clonotype with a few counts. V usage is TRBV29-1 and J usage is TRBJ2-7; 7 bases are shared with TRBD1. Trimming removed 6 bases from V and 5 bases from J; junction bases left unmatched: 4. Germline CDR1 and CDR2: SQVTM and ANQGSEA. This CDR3 has 11 residues. The CDR3 protein is CSVYRGHEQYF. The CDR3 bases are TGCAGCGTGTACAGGGGCCACGAGCAGTACTTC.

The chain couples TRBV12-3 or TRBV12-4 to TRBJ2-3; 16 bases line up with TRBD2. The CDR3 sequence is 16 residues long. Unmatched junction bases numbered 13, after V lost 5 bases and J lost 14 bases. The CDR3 spells CASSQGLAGGNRYAYF. The CDR3 DNA reads as TGTGCCAGCAGTCAGGGACTAGCGGGAGGGAACAGATACGCGTATTTT.

The chain is built from TRBV10-3 and TRBJ2-7; the match to TRBD1 covers 9 bases. The germline V gene has CDR1 ENHRY and CDR2 SYGVKD. V lost 3 bases, J lost 2 bases, and 8 bases stayed unmatched. This CDR3 is built from 16 residues. In DNA, the CDR3 is TGTGCCATCAGTGACCCGCCGGGACAGGGAGCCTACGAGCAGTACTTC. Protein product: CAISDPPGQGAYEQYF.